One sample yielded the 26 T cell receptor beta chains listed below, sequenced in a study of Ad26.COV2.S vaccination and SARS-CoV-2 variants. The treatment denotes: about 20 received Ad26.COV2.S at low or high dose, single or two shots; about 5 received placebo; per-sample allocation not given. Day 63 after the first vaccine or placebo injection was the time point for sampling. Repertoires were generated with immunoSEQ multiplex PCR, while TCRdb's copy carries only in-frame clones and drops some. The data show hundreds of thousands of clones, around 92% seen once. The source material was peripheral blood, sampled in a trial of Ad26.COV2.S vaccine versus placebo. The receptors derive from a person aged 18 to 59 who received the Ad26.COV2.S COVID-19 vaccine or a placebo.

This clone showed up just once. This chain's CDR3 is CASRTQGRDGYTF. Here the CDR3 DNA reads TGTGCCAGCAGGACACAGGGGCGGGATGGCTACACCTTC. The chain has TRBV27 and TRBJ1-2; TRBD1 agrees at 7 bases. In germline, CDR1 is MNHEY, CDR2 SMNVEV (reference sequence). CDR3 size: 13 residues. V shed 6 bases and J 6 bases; nucleotides not matched to a gene: 7.

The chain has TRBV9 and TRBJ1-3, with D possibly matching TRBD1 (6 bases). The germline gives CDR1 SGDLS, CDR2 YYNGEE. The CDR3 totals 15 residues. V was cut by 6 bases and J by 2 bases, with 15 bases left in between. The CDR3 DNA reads TGTGCCAGCACCCCCCAAACAGGGCCTGGAAACACCATATATTTT. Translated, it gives CASTPQTGPGNTIYF.

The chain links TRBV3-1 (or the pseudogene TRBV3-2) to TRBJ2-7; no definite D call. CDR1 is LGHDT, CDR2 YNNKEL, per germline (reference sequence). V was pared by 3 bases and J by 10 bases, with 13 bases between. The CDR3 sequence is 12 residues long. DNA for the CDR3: TGTGCCAGCAGCCAGTCCAGTAGTGGTCAGTACTTC. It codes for CASSQSSSGQYF.

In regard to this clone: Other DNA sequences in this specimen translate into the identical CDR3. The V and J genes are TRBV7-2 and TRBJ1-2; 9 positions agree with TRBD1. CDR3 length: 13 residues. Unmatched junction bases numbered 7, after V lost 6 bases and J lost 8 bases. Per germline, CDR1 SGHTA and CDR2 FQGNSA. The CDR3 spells CASSSGQGRGYTF. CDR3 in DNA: TGTGCCAGCAGTTCGGGACAGGGACGAGGCTACACCTTC.

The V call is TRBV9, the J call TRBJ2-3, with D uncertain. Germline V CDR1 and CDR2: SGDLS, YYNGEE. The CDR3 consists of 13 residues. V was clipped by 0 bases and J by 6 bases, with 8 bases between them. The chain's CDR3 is CASSVESSDTQYF. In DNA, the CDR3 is TGTGCCAGCAGCGTAGAATCCTCCGATACGCAGTATTTT.

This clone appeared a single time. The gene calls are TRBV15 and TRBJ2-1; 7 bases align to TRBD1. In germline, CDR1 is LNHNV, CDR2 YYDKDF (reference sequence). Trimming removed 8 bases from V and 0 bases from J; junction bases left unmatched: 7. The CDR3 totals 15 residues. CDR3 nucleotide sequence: TGTGCCACCCGCCCGGACAGGAGCTCCTACAATGAGCAGTTCTTC. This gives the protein CATRPDRSSYNEQFF.

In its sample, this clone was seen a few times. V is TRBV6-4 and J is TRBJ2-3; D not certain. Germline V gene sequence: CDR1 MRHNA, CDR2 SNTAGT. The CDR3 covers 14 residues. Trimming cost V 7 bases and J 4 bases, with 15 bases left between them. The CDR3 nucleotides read TGTGCCAGCAAAACATCGTTGGGCGCAGATACGCAGTATTTT. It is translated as CASKTSLGADTQYF.

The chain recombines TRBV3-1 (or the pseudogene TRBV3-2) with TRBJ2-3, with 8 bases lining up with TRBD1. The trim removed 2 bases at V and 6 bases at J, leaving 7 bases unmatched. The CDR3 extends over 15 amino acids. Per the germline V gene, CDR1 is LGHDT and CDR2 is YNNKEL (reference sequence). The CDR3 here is CASSQSRGRRDTQYF. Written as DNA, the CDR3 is TGTGCCAGCAGCCAATCCAGGGGGCGCAGGGATACGCAGTATTTT.

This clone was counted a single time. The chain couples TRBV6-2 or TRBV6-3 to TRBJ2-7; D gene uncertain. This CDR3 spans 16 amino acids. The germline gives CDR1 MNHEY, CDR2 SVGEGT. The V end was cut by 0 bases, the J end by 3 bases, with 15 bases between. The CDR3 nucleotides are TGTGCCAGCAGTTACTCGATCGCGAATTTTCTCTACGAGCAGTACTTC. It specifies CASSYSIANFLYEQYF.

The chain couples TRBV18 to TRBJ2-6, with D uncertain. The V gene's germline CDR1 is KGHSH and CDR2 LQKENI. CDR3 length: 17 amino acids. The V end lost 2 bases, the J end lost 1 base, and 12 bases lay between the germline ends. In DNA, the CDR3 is TGTGCCAGCTCACCAGACGCAGGTGGGTCTGGGGCCAACGTCCTGACTTTC. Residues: CASSPDAGGSGANVLTF.

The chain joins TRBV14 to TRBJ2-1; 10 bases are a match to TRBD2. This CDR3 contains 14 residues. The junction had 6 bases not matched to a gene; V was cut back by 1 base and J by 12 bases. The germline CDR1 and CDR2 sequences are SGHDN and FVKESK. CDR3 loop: CASSQGASGSRQFF. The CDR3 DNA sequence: TGTGCCAGCAGCCAAGGGGCTAGCGGGAGTAGGCAGTTCTTC.

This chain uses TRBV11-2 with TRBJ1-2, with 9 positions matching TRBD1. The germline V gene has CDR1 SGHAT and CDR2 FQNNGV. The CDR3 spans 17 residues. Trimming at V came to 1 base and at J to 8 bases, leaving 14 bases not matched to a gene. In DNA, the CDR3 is TGTGCCAGCAGCTTAGGTCCGGGGACAGGGTACTCTGAGGGCTACACCTTC. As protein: CASSLGPGTGYSEGYTF.

DNA of the CDR3: TGTGCTACCTCCGTAGGGCAGAACACCGGGGAGCTGTTTTTT. This codes for CATSVGQNTGELFF. The genes are TRBV12-5 and TRBJ2-2; D not resolved. The length of the CDR3 is 14 residues. The ends were cut back, 10 bases at V and 1 base at J, with 13 bases in the middle. Germline V gene lookup returns CDR1 LGHNT and CDR2 FRNRAP.

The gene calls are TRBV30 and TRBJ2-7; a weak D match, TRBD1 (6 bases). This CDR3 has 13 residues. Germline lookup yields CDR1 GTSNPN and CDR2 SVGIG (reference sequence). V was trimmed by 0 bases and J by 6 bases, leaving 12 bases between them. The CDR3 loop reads CAWSVRGGTEQYF. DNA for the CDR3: TGTGCCTGGAGTGTACGAGGGGGAACCGAGCAGTACTTC.

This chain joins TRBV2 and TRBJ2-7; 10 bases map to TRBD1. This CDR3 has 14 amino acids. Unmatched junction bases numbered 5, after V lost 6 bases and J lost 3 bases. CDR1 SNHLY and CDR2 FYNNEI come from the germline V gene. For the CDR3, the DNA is TGTGCCAGCAGCGGGACAGGGGCAAACTACGAGCAGTACTTC. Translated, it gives CASSGTGANYEQYF.

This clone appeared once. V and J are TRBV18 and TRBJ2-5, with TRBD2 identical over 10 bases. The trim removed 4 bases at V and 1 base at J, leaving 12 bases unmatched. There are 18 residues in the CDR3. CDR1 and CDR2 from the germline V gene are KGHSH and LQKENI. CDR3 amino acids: CASSRIPTSGQSQETQYF. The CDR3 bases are TGTGCCAGCTCACGCATTCCGACTAGCGGGCAGTCCCAAGAGACCCAGTACTTC.

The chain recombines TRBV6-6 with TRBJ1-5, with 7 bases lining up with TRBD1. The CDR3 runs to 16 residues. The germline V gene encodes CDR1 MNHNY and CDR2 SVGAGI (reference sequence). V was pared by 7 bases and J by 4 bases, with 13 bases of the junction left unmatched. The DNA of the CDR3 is TGTGCCAGCATCCTACAGTCAGGGGGTTTTAATCAGCCCCAGCATTTT. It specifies CASILQSGGFNQPQHF.

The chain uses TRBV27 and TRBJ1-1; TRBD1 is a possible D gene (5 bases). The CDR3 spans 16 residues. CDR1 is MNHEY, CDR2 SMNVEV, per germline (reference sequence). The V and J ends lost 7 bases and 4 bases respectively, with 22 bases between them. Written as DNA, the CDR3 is TGTGCCAGCAAGGAGGTATATTGGGGGTCGAGCACTGAAGCTTTCTTT. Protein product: CASKEVYWGSSTEAFF.

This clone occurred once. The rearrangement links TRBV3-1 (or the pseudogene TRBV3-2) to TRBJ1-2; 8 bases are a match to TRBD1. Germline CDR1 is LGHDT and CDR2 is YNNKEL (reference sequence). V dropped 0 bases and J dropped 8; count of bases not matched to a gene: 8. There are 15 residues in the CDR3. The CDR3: CASSQDVGQVGGYTF. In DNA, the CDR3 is TGTGCCAGCAGCCAAGATGTGGGACAGGTGGGGGGCTACACCTTC.

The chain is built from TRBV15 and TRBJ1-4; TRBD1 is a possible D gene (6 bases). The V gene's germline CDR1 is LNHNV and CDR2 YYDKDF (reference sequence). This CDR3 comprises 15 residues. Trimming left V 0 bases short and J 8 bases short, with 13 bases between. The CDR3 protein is CATSRDPQGWEKLFF. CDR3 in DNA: TGTGCCACCAGCAGAGATCCCCAGGGGTGGGAAAAACTGTTTTTT.

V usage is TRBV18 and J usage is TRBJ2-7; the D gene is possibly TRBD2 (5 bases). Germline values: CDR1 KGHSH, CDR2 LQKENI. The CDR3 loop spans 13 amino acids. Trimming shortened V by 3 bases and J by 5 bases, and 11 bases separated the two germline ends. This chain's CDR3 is CASSPSQRNEQYF. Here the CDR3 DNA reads TGTGCCAGCTCACCGTCGCAGCGGAACGAGCAGTACTTC.

Here the CDR3 reads CAIRPQAGGREQYF. CDR3 sequence (DNA): TGTGCCATCAGGCCACAGGCGGGGGGTCGCGAGCAGTACTTC. The rearrangement joins TRBV10-3 to TRBJ2-7, with 8 bases that match TRBD2. The CDR3 is 14 residues long. From germline, CDR1 is ENHRY and CDR2 SYGVKD. V dropped 6 bases and J dropped 6; count of bases not matched to a gene: 10.

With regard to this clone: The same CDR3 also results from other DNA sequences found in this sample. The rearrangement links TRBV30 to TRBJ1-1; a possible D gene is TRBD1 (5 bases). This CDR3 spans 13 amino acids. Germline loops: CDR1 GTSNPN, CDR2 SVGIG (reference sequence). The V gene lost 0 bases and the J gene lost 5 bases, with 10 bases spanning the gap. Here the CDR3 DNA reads TGTGCCTGGAGTGTAGCAGGGCGGACTGAAGCTTTCTTT. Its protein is CAWSVAGRTEAFF.

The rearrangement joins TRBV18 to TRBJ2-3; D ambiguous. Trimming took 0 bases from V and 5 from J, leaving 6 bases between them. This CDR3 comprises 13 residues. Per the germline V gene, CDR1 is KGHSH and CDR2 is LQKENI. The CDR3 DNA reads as TGTGCCAGCTCACCACCTGAGCGAGATACGCAGTATTTT. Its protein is CASSPPERDTQYF. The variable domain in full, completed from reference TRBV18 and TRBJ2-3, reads NAGVMQNPRHLVRRRGQEARLRCSPMKGHSHVYWYRQLPEEGLKFMVYLQKENIIDESGMPKERFSAEFPKEGPSILRIQQVVRGDSAAYFCASSPPERDTQYFGPGTRLTVL.

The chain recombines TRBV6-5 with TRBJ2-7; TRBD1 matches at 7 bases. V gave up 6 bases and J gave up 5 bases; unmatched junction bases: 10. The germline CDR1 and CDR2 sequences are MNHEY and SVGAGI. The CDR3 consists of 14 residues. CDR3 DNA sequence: TGTGCCAGCAGGTCGACAGGGCCGGTCCACGAGCAGTACTTC. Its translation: CASRSTGPVHEQYF.

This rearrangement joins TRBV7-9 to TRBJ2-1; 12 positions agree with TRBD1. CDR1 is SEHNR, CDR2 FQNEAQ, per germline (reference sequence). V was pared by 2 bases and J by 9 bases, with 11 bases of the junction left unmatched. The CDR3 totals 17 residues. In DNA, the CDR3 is TGTGCCAGCAGCTTATTGGTCGGGGACAGGGGGCTAGGTGAGCAGTTCTTC. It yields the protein CASSLLVGDRGLGEQFF.